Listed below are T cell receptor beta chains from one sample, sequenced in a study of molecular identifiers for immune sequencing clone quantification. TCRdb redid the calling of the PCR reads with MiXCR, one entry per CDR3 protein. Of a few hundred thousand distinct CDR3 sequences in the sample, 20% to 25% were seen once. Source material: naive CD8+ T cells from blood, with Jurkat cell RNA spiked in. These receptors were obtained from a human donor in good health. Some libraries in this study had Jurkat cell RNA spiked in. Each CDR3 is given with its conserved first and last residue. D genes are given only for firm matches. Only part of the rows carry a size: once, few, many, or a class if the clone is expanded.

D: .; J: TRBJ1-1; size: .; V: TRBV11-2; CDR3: CASSLEGTVWEAFF; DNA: TGTGCCAGCAGCTTAGAGGGGACGGTTTGGGAAGCTTTCTTT
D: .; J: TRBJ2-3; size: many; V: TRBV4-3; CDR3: CASSQDKASTDTQYF; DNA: TGCGCCAGCAGCCAAGATAAGGCTAGCACAGATACGCAGTATTTT
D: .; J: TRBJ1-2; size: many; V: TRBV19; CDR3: CASSIVAGSGYTF; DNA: TGTGCCAGTAGTATTGTGGCAGGATCTGGCTACACCTTC
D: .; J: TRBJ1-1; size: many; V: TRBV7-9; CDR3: CASSSSARGSRPEAFF; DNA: TGTGCCAGCAGCTCCTCGGCCCGAGGCTCCCGCCCTGAAGCTTTCTTT
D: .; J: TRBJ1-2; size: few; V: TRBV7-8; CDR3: CASSSLRGGIGYTF; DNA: TGTGCCAGCAGCTCGCTTAGGGGGGGAATCGGCTACACCTTC
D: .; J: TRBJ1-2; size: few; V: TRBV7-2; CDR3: CASTTTDPDYTF; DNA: TGTGCCAGCACTACGACAGACCCTGACTACACCTTC
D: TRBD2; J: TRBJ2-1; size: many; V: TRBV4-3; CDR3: CASSQDSGGNEQFF; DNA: TGCGCCAGCAGCCAAGATAGCGGGGGCAATGAGCAGTTCTTC
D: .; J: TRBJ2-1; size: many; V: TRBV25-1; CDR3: CASSDLGEQFF; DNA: TGTGCCAGCAGTGATTTGGGCGAGCAGTTCTTC
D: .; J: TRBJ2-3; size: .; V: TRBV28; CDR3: CASSFKGTYTDTQYF; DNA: TGTGCCAGCAGTTTTAAAGGCACGTACACAGATACGCAGTATTTT
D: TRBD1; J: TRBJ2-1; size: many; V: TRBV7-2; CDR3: CASSSRQGEVNEQFF; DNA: TGTGCCAGCAGCTCAAGACAGGGGGAGGTCAATGAGCAGTTCTTC
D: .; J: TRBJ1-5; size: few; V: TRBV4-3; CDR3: CASSQDRAYSNQPQHF; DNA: TGCGCCAGCAGCCAAGATCGAGCATATAGCAATCAGCCCCAGCATTTT
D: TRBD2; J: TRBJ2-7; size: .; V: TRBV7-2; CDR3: CASSDGLAEASYEQYF; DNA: TGTGCCAGCAGCGACGGACTAGCGGAGGCCTCCTACGAGCAGTACTTC
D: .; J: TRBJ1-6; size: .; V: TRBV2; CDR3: CAIRWQDVSPLHF; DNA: TGTGCCATCAGGTGGCAGGATGTTTCACCCCTCCACTTT
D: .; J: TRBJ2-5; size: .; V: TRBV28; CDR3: CASSPEAGYTQETQYF; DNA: TGTGCCAGCAGTCCGGAAGCAGGGTATACCCAAGAGACCCAGTACTTC